These 26 T cell receptor beta chains came from one sample sequenced in a study of cytomegalovirus exposure and HLA in healthy donors. Primers for the PCR totalled 60 Vbeta and 13 Jbeta. Sequenced by immunoSEQ multiplex PCR; TCRdb stores in-frame clones only, minus some. Altogether about 160,000 clones are present, roughly three quarters being singletons, with the ten largest covering around 7%. The sample was PBMCs. These receptors were taken from a man between 40 and 49 years old in good health and CMV-seropositive.

Details on this clone: The identical CDR3 is also encoded by other nucleotide sequences in the sample. The rearrangement joins TRBV19 to TRBJ1-2; D might be TRBD1 (6 bases). Trimming took 1 base from V and 2 from J, leaving 8 bases between them. Germline V gene data show CDR1 as LNHDA and CDR2 as SQIVND (reference sequence). This CDR3 spans 14 amino acids. Here the CDR3 DNA reads TGTGCCAGTAGTATAGGACAGGCGAACTATGGCTACACCTTC. Its protein product is CASSIGQANYGYTF.

This clone was detected only a few times. J is TRBJ1-1 and V is TRBV6-1, with unresolved D. Germline CDR1 reads MNHNS; CDR2 reads SASEGT. The CDR3 runs 10 residues. The CDR3 sequence is CALSNTEAFF. CDR3 bases: TGTGCTCTGTCGAACACTGAAGCTTTCTTT.

Here the CDR3 DNA reads TGTGCCAGCAGCTTCCTGGAGACCGGGGAGCTGTTTTTT. Translating gives CASSFLETGELFF. V gene TRBV7-3 combines with J gene TRBJ2-2; unclear D gene. The ends were cut back, 3 bases at V and 5 bases at J, with 7 bases in the middle. Germline V lookup: CDR1 SGHTA, CDR2 FQGTGA. The CDR3 is 13 amino acids.

This chain links TRBV4-3 with TRBJ1-6; D is ambiguous. V dropped 4 bases and J dropped 9 bases, with 10 bases sitting between them. Germline CDR1 is LGHNA and CDR2 is YSLEER. This CDR3 spans 13 amino acids. The CDR3 region is CASSLKTRSPLHF. In DNA form, the CDR3 reads TGCGCCAGCAGCCTAAAGACACGTTCACCCCTCCACTTT.

The V call is TRBV29-1, the J call TRBJ2-5; perhaps TRBD1 as D (6 bases). The germline V gene encodes CDR1 SQVTM and CDR2 ANQGSEA. V lost 5 bases and J 3 bases, leaving 16 bases between the germline ends. There are 14 residues in the CDR3. CDR3 sequence: CSVLQTGAEETQYF. CDR3 DNA: TGCAGCGTTCTACAGACAGGAGCTGAAGAGACCCAGTACTTC.

J is TRBJ1-1 and V is TRBV13; perhaps TRBD1 as D (6 bases). CDR1 is PRHDT, CDR2 FYEKMQ, per germline (reference sequence). V lost 0 bases and J lost 1, with 6 bases in between. The CDR3 contains 14 residues. The CDR3 region has the DNA TGTGCCAGCAGCTTAGGAGGGGGGAACACTGAAGCTTTCTTT. Translated: CASSLGGGNTEAFF.

J is TRBJ1-5 and V is TRBV7-2; tentatively, D is TRBD1 (5 bases). This CDR3 has 13 residues. V lost 5 bases and J 7 bases, leaving 12 bases between the germline ends. In germline, CDR1 is SGHTA, CDR2 FQGNSA. The CDR3 DNA reads as TGTGCCAGCAGCGTAAGGGGTCAGCAGCCCCAGCATTTT. Amino acids: CASSVRGQQPQHF.

This clone turned up a few times. The CDR3 DNA reads TGTGCCAGCAGCGTAGGTCCGGGACACAAGGGAGCTTTCTTT. Translated: CASSVGPGHKGAFF. The J gene is TRBJ1-1, the V gene TRBV9, with a tentative D call TRBD1 (6 bases). Trimming removed 0 bases from V and 10 bases from J, with 16 bases in between. This CDR3 comprises 14 residues. Germline V gives CDR1 SGDLS, CDR2 YYNGEE. Combining the CDR3 with reference TRBV9 and TRBJ1-1 gives the whole variable domain DSGVTQTPKHLITATGQRVTLRCSPRSGDLSVYWYQQSLDQGLQFLIQYYNGEERAKGNILERFSAQQFPDLHSELNLSSLELGDSALYFCASSVGPGHKGAFFGQGTRLTVV.

The chain employs TRBV4-1 and TRBJ2-1; 7 nucleotides line up with TRBD1. This CDR3 spans 16 amino acids. V shed 4 bases and J 4 bases; nucleotides not matched to a gene: 10. Germline V gene sequence: CDR1 MGHRA, CDR2 YSYEKL. The CDR3 sequence: CASSPLQGTHYNEQFF. CDR3 coding DNA: TGCGCCAGCAGCCCCCTACAGGGGACCCATTACAATGAGCAGTTCTTC.

The chain joins TRBV7-2 to TRBJ2-2; a weak D match, TRBD1 (6 bases). V lost 4 bases, J lost 0 bases, and 12 bases lay in between. This CDR3 has 16 residues. Germline CDR1 reads SGHTA; CDR2 reads FQGNSA. The CDR3 here is CASSSRGLANTGELFF. CDR3 in DNA: TGTGCCAGCAGCTCCAGGGGCCTCGCGAACACCGGGGAGCTGTTTTTT.

The chain uses TRBV5-4 and TRBJ1-4, with D possibly matching TRBD1 (6 bases). Germline assignment: CDR1 SGHNT and CDR2 YYREEE (reference sequence). Trimming pared 4 bases from V and 3 bases from J, leaving 13 bases between. This CDR3 has 15 amino acids. The CDR3 protein is CASSLPGQANEKLFF. CDR3 nucleotide sequence: TGTGCCAGCAGCCTACCGGGACAAGCTAATGAAAAACTGTTTTTT.

The gene calls are TRBV7-3 and TRBJ2-1; 10 bases line up with TRBD1. CDR1 and CDR2 from the germline V gene are SGHTA and FQGTGA. The CDR3 sequence is 15 residues long. With 5 bases clipped from V and 8 bases from J, the junction kept 9 bases outside the gene matches. CDR3 nucleotides: TGTGCCAGCAGCCGGGGACAGGGGACGTTTCATGAGCAGTTCTTC. Encoded protein: CASSRGQGTFHEQFF. Full variable domain (missing parts from reference TRBV7-3 and TRBJ2-1): GAGVSQTPSNKVTEKGKYVELRCDPISGHTALYWYRQSLGQGPEFLIYFQGTGAADDSGLPNDRFFAVRPEGSVSTLKIQRTERGDSAVYLCASSRGQGTFHEQFFGPGTRLTVL.

This chain uses TRBV10-2 with TRBJ2-7; D is ambiguous. V gave up 3 bases and J gave up 6 bases, with 9 bases separating them. The germline V gene encodes CDR1 WSHSY and CDR2 SAAADI. This CDR3 has 12 residues. In nucleotides, the CDR3 is TGCGCCAGCAGTGACCAGCGAAGCGAGCAGTACTTC. Translating gives CASSDQRSEQYF.

The rearrangement joins TRBV7-2 to TRBJ1-2; D is undetermined. The CDR3 runs 11 residues. Germline loops: CDR1 SGHTA, CDR2 FQGNSA. Trimming removed 5 bases at V and 8 bases at J, with 9 bases between. The CDR3 loop reads CASSLMLGYTF. As DNA, the CDR3 is TGTGCCAGCAGCCTTATGTTGGGCTACACCTTC.

This CDR3 is CASTKGQTMNTEAFF. The CDR3 DNA reads as TGCGCCAGCACCAAGGGGCAGACCATGAACACTGAAGCTTTCTTT. V usage is TRBV5-1 and J usage is TRBJ1-1; TRBD1 might be the D (5 bases). Per germline, CDR1 SGHRS and CDR2 YFSETQ. The V end was cut by 6 bases, the J end by 0 bases, with 15 bases between. The CDR3 runs 15 residues.

The chain is built from TRBV5-4 and TRBJ2-5; 9 bases align to TRBD1. The closer fit of TRBJ2-7 to the DNA end suggests the J call may be wrong. The CDR3 covers 15 residues. Germline V gene data show CDR1 as SGHNT and CDR2 as YYREEE (reference sequence). Written as DNA, the CDR3 is TGTGCCAGCAGTCCTGGGACAGGGAGTTACTACGAGCAGTACTTC. It specifies CASSPGTGSYYEQYF.

In this sample, this clone turned up a few times. The rearrangement joins TRBV5-1 to TRBJ2-7, with 7 bases matching TRBD1. CDR1 is SGHRS and CDR2 is YFSETQ in the germline V gene. V was pared by 1 base and J by 7 bases, with 8 bases of the junction left unmatched. The CDR3 sequence is 14 residues long. DNA of the CDR3: TGCGCCAGCAGCTTGATTAGGGGGCCGGGGGAGCAGTACTTC. Its protein product is CASSLIRGPGEQYF.

V is TRBV10-3 and J is TRBJ1-4; D may be TRBD1 (5 bases). V was clipped by 5 bases and J by 2 bases, with 12 bases between them. The length of the CDR3 is 15 residues. Germline loops: CDR1 ENHRY, CDR2 SYGVKD. This CDR3 is CAISQGRVTNEKLFF. DNA for the CDR3: TGTGCCATCAGTCAGGGTCGGGTTACTAATGAAAAACTGTTTTTT.

J is TRBJ1-1 and V is TRBV9; no clear D gene. The germline V gene encodes CDR1 SGDLS and CDR2 YYNGEE. The CDR3 totals 14 residues. V dropped 3 bases and J dropped 1 base, with 10 bases sitting between them. The CDR3 region is CASSASHGNTEAFF. CDR3 DNA sequence: TGTGCCAGCAGCGCCTCTCACGGGAACACTGAAGCTTTCTTT. The variable domain in full, completed from reference TRBV9 and TRBJ1-1, reads DSGVTQTPKHLITATGQRVTLRCSPRSGDLSVYWYQQSLDQGLQFLIQYYNGEERAKGNILERFSAQQFPDLHSELNLSSLELGDSALYFCASSASHGNTEAFFGQGTRLTVV.

The chain combines TRBV2 with TRBJ2-7; weak D call: TRBD1 (5 bases). V was cut by 5 bases and J by 6 bases, with 17 bases left in between. There are 14 residues in the CDR3. Germline lookup yields CDR1 SNHLY and CDR2 FYNNEI. CDR3 bases: TGTGCCAGCAGTTGGAAGACCGGGCAGGGCGAGCAGTACTTC. As protein: CASSWKTGQGEQYF. The whole variable domain, filled in from reference TRBV2 and TRBJ2-7, reads EPEVTQTPSHQVTQMGQEVILRCVPISNHLYFYWYRQILGQKVEFLVSFYNNEISEKSEIFDDQFSVERPDGSNFTLKIRSTKLEDSAMYFCASSWKTGQGEQYFGPGTRLTVT.

The V and J genes are TRBV7-6 and TRBJ2-1, with D possibly being TRBD2 (5 bases). The CDR3 spans 15 residues. From germline, CDR1 is SGHVS and CDR2 FNYEAQ. Trimming stripped 2 bases from V and 7 bases from J, with 15 bases between. Here the CDR3 DNA reads TGTGCCAGCAGCTTACCGGGAAGGAGTGAGAATGAGCAGTTCTTC. This sequence encodes CASSLPGRSENEQFF.

This clone was seen a handful of times. This chain links TRBV4-3 with TRBJ1-4; D is perhaps TRBD1 (5 bases). Trimming shortened V by 4 bases and J by 5 bases, and 14 bases separated the two germline ends. The CDR3 totals 15 residues. The V gene's germline CDR1 is LGHNA and CDR2 YSLEER. The CDR3 region has the DNA TGCGCCAGCAGCCTAAACGACAGACAGAATGAAAAACTGTTTTTT. Protein product: CASSLNDRQNEKLFF.

This clone has just a few counts. The CDR3 sequence is CASSLAGQGNYTGELFF. DNA of the CDR3: TGCGCCAGCAGCTTGGCGGGACAGGGGAATTACACCGGGGAGCTGTTTTTT. J is TRBJ2-2 and V is TRBV5-1; TRBD1 aligns across 10 bases. The CDR3 covers 17 residues. Germline lookup yields CDR1 SGHRS and CDR2 YFSETQ. V lost 0 bases to trimming and J lost 3 bases; unmatched junction nucleotides: 5. The entire variable domain, with the rest obtained from reference TRBV5-1 and TRBJ2-2, is as follows: KAGVTQTPRYLIKTRGQQVTLSCSPISGHRSVSWYQQTPGQGLQFLFEYFSETQRNKGNFPGRFSGRQFSNSRSEMNVSTLELGDSALYLCASSLAGQGNYTGELFFGEGSRLTVL.

V gene TRBV19 combines with J gene TRBJ1-1; no firm D call. The CDR3 contains 14 residues. The V gene lost 4 bases and the J gene lost 8 bases, with 17 bases spanning the gap. Germline V CDR1 and CDR2: LNHDA, SQIVND (reference sequence). The CDR3: CASSTPAGSLEAFF. CDR3 nucleotides: TGTGCCAGTAGTACACCTGCAGGATCCCTGGAAGCTTTCTTT.

The V gene is TRBV2, the J gene TRBJ1-1, with D possibly being TRBD1 (5 bases). CDR3 length: 14 residues. The V end was cut by 7 bases, the J end by 2 bases, with 14 bases between. Germline CDR1 SNHLY, CDR2 FYNNEI. In DNA form, the CDR3 reads TGTGCCAGCACCCGAAGAGGACAAAACACTGAAGCTTTCTTT. Its protein is CASTRRGQNTEAFF.

V and J are TRBV2 and TRBJ1-2; D not resolved. V was cut by 4 bases and J by 0 bases, with 3 bases left in between. The CDR3 totals 12 residues. Germline CDR1 SNHLY, CDR2 FYNNEI. CDR3 DNA sequence: TGTGCCAGCAGTGCTTCTAACTATGGCTACACCTTC. Encoded protein: CASSASNYGYTF.